This TCR beta chain was observed in a study of control samples from healthy donors and cancer patients. Assay: immunoSEQ multiplex PCR; the TCRdb copy retains only in-frame clones and omits some. In all, the sample yields roughly 200,000 clones. The CDR3 sequence is 17 residues long. Germline lookup yields CDR1 SGDLS and CDR2 YYNGEE. The ends lost 4 bases at V and 0 bases at J; junction bases unmatched: 10. This TCR came from a woman under 40 in good health. The rearrangement links TRBV9 to TRBJ2-5, with 9 nucleotides matching TRBD2. The sample consisted of blood. CDR3 region: CASSPVAGDEYQETQYF. The CDR3 coding sequence is TGTGCCAGCAGCCCGGTAGCGGGGGACGAGTACCAAGAGACCCAGTACTTC.